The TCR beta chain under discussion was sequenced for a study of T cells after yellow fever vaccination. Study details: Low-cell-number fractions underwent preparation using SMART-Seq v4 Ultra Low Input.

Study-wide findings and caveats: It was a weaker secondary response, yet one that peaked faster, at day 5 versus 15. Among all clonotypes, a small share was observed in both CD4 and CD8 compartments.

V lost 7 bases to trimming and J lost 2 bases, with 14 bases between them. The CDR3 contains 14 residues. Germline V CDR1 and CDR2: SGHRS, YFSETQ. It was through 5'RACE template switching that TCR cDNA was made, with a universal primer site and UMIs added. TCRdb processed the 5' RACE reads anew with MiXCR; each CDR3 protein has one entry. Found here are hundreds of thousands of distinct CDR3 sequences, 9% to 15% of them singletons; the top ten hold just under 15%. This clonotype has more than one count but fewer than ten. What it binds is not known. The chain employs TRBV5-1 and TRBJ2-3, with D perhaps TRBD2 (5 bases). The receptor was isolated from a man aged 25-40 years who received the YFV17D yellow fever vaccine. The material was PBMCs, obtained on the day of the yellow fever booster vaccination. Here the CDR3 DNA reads TGCGCCAGCCGGACGGGAACGATCACAGATACGCAGTATTTT. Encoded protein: CASRTGTITDTQYF.